The 18 T cell receptor beta chains below all came from one sample that was sequenced in a study of blood T cell repertoires in COVID-19. The method was immunoSEQ multiplex PCR; TCRdb's version includes in-frame clones alone and lacks a portion of them. Among about 200,000 clones listed, roughly 83% were seen once. Sequenced material: peripheral blood. These receptors all come from a man aged 40-49 years with acute or convalescent COVID-19.

This clone was counted between two and nine times. The chain employs TRBV12-5 and TRBJ1-1; a possible D gene is TRBD1 (6 bases). Germline CDR1 is LGHNT and CDR2 is FRNRAP. The CDR3 is 16 amino acids. V was clipped by 6 bases and J by 5 bases, with 22 bases between them. CDR3 sequence (DNA): TGTGCTAGTGGCCCCCCACGCAGAGGGGGTACGACTGAAGCTTTCTTT. Its translation is CASGPPRRGGTTEAFF.

This clone was counted a single time. CDR3 sequence reads: CASSSQAGGPYEQYF. The DNA of the CDR3 is TGTGCCAGCAGCTCACAAGCGGGAGGGCCCTACGAGCAGTACTTC. The chain employs TRBV7-2 and TRBJ2-7, with 10 bases identical to TRBD2. Germline V gives CDR1 SGHTA, CDR2 FQGNSA. The trim removed 4 bases at V and 2 bases at J, leaving 5 bases unmatched. The CDR3 contains 15 residues.

The J gene is TRBJ2-6, the V gene TRBV11-2, with a tentative D call TRBD2 (5 bases). Germline CDR1 SGHAT, CDR2 FQNNGV. Trimming shortened V by 6 bases and J by 0 bases, and 9 bases separated the two germline ends. The CDR3 length is 15 residues. CDR3 nucleotide sequence: TGTGCCAGCAGGCGGACTGTCTCTGGGGCCAACGTCCTGACTTTC. It translates to CASRRTVSGANVLTF.

This clone was found a few times. CDR3 amino acids: CASSSIRQGYGYTF. The CDR3 region has the DNA TGTGCCAGCAGCTCGATCCGACAGGGCTATGGCTACACCTTC. The gene calls are TRBV11-2 and TRBJ1-2; 7 nucleotides line up with TRBD1. Per germline, CDR1 SGHAT and CDR2 FQNNGV. Unmatched junction bases numbered 6, after V lost 4 bases and J lost 4 bases. The CDR3 is 14 amino acids.

J is TRBJ2-7 and V is TRBV5-4, with TRBD1 matching 9 bases. The germline CDR1 and CDR2 sequences are SGHNT and YYREEE (reference sequence). J lost 2 bases, V lost 4 bases, and 10 bases had no gene match. CDR3 length: 16 residues. In DNA form, the CDR3 reads TGTGCCAGCAGCACCAGAGACAGGGGGGATCCCTACGAGCAGTACTTC. Its translation: CASSTRDRGDPYEQYF.

V usage is TRBV2 and J usage is TRBJ2-3; 11 bases match TRBD2. The CDR3 has 17 residues. Trimming cost V 7 bases and J 0 bases; bases outside gene matches: 9. Germline values: CDR1 SNHLY, CDR2 FYNNEI. The CDR3 DNA follows: TGTGCCAGCAATCCACAGGGACTAGCGGTTAGCACAGATACGCAGTATTTT. As protein: CASNPQGLAVSTDTQYF.

V usage is TRBV5-4 and J usage is TRBJ1-2, with D possibly being TRBD1 (5 bases). The germline gives CDR1 SGHNT, CDR2 YYREEE (reference sequence). This CDR3 is built from 13 residues. The V gene lost 0 bases and the J gene lost 7 bases, with 10 bases spanning the gap. The CDR3 DNA reads TGTGCCAGCAGCTTGGGAGGGGAGGCTGGCTACACCTTC. Amino acids: CASSLGGEAGYTF.

The chain uses TRBV12-3 or TRBV12-4 and TRBJ2-1, with a possible D match to TRBD2 (5 bases). Trimming took off 5 bases at V and 7 bases at J, with 12 bases between the two ends. This CDR3 has 13 residues. The CDR3 sequence: CASSIGRRNEQFF. DNA for the CDR3: TGTGCCAGCAGTATAGGCCGGAGGAATGAGCAGTTCTTC.

This clone occurred a few times. J is TRBJ1-1 and V is TRBV7-9; tentatively, D is TRBD1 (5 bases). CDR1 SEHNR and CDR2 FQNEAQ come from the germline V gene (reference sequence). CDR3 size: 16 residues. V lost 5 bases to trimming and J lost 3 bases, with 19 bases between them. This CDR3 is CASSVLGGARDTEAFF. The CDR3 coding sequence is TGTGCCAGCAGCGTCTTGGGAGGGGCGCGGGACACTGAAGCTTTCTTT.

This clone was seen once. The rearrangement links TRBV29-1 to TRBJ2-3, with 7 positions matching TRBD1. The CDR3 runs to 13 residues. V lost 6 bases and J lost 2; bases outside the gene matches: 5. The V gene's germline CDR1 is SQVTM and CDR2 ANQGSEA. The CDR3 bases are TGCAGCGTAGGGGACAGCCTCACAGATACGCAGTATTTT. Its protein product is CSVGDSLTDTQYF.

The rearrangement joins TRBV29-1 to TRBJ1-2, with 7 positions matching TRBD1. Germline V gene lookup returns CDR1 SQVTM and CDR2 ANQGSEA. The J segment lost 2 bases and the V segment lost 4 bases, leaving 13 bases of the junction unmatched. This CDR3 comprises 16 residues. The CDR3 DNA follows: TGCAGCGTTGGGGGCACCGGGACAGCGCTGAACTATGGCTACACCTTC. The encoded protein is CSVGGTGTALNYGYTF.

The V gene is TRBV29-1, the J gene TRBJ1-2, with D perhaps TRBD1 (5 bases). The V gene lost 2 bases and the J gene lost 2 bases, with 9 bases spanning the gap. CDR3 length equals 13 residues. Germline CDR1 and CDR2: SQVTM and ANQGSEA. In nucleotides, the CDR3 is TGCAGCGTTGAAACAGGCTGGAACTATGGCTACACCTTC. Amino acids: CSVETGWNYGYTF. Using reference TRBV29-1 and TRBJ1-2 for the parts outside the CDR3, the full variable domain is SAVISQKPSRDICQRGTSLTIQCQVDSQVTMMFWYRQQPGQSLTLIATANQGSEATYESGFVIDKFPISRPNLTFSTLTVSNMSPEDSSIYLCSVETGWNYGYTFGSGTRLTVV.

The chain recombines TRBV7-6 with TRBJ2-5, with TRBD2 matching 7 bases. Germline lookup yields CDR1 SGHVS and CDR2 FNYEAQ. The CDR3 has 16 amino acids. V lost 2 bases to trimming and J lost 6 bases; unmatched junction nucleotides: 12. For the CDR3, the DNA is TGTGCCAGCAGCTTATATTCCCCGGGGAGGGGCCAGACCCAGTACTTC. Its protein product is CASSLYSPGRGQTQYF. Combining the CDR3 with reference TRBV7-6 and TRBJ2-5 gives the whole variable domain GAGVSQSPRYKVTKRGQDVALRCDPISGHVSLYWYRQALGQGPEFLTYFNYEAQQDKSGLPNDRFSAERPEGSISTLTIQRTEQRDSAMYRCASSLYSPGRGQTQYFGPGTRLLVL.

Only a few counts were recorded for this clone. This chain links TRBV9 with TRBJ2-2; D perhaps matches TRBD2 (5 bases). CDR3 length: 14 residues. Trimming cost V 3 bases and J 8 bases, with 14 bases left between them. The germline V gene encodes CDR1 SGDLS and CDR2 YYNGEE. The CDR3 DNA sequence: TGTGCCAGCAGCGGTCGGACTCAGGCTGGGGAGCTGTTTTTT. Translating gives CASSGRTQAGELFF.

A single count supports this clone. This sequence joins TRBV10-3 and TRBJ2-1; D is uncertain. Germline V gene data show CDR1 as ENHRY and CDR2 as SYGVKD. The CDR3 contains 15 residues. V dropped 2 bases and J dropped 6 bases, with 14 bases sitting between them. CDR3 nucleotides: TGTGCCATCAGTGAGAAGTCCGTGACTCTCAATGAGCAGTTCTTC. Encoded protein: CAISEKSVTLNEQFF.

DNA of the CDR3: TGTGCCAGTAGTATTACAGGGATGATTAAACCCGGGGAGCTGTTTTTT. Protein product: CASSITGMIKPGELFF. The chain employs TRBV19 and TRBJ2-2; TRBD1 is a possible D gene (6 bases). Germline-derived CDR1 and CDR2 are LNHDA and SQIVND (reference sequence). Trimming cost V 3 bases and J 6 bases, with 17 bases left between them. This CDR3 contains 16 residues.

This chain uses TRBV7-2 with TRBJ2-5, with 8 bases aligning to TRBD2. Germline CDR1 is SGHTA and CDR2 is FQGNSA. V shed 2 bases, J shed 3 bases, and the junction held 14 bases outside the gene matches. The CDR3 loop spans 18 amino acids. CDR3 loop: CASSLTMGLAGMEETQYF. In DNA, the CDR3 is TGTGCCAGCAGCTTAACGATGGGGCTAGCGGGCATGGAAGAGACCCAGTACTTC. The complete variable domain, with remaining parts taken from reference TRBV7-2 and TRBJ2-5, reads GAGVSQSPSNKVTEKGKDVELRCDPISGHTALYWYRQSLGQGLEFLIYFQGNSAPDKSGLPSDRFSAERTGGSVSTLTIQRTQQEDSAVYLCASSLTMGLAGMEETQYFGPGTRLLVL.

This chain joins TRBV5-1 and TRBJ2-3, with 8 bases matching TRBD1. The trim removed 4 bases at V and 4 bases at J, leaving 8 bases unmatched. CDR3 length equals 15 residues. Germline CDR1 reads SGHRS; CDR2 reads YFSETQ. This CDR3 reads CASSTVRGPSDTQYF. In DNA, the CDR3 is TGCGCCAGCAGCACCGTCAGGGGGCCCTCAGATACGCAGTATTTT.